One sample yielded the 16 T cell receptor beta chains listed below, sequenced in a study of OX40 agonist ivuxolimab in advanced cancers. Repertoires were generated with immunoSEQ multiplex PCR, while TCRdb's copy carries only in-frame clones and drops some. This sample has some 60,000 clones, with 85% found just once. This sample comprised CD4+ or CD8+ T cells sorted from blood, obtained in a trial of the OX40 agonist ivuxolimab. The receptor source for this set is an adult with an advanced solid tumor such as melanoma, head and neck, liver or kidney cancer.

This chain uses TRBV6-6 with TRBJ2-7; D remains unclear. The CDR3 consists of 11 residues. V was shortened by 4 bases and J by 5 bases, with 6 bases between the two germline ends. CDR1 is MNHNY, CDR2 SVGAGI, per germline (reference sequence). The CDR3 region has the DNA TGTGCCAGCAGTTTCACTCACGAGCAGTACTTC. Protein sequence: CASSFTHEQYF.

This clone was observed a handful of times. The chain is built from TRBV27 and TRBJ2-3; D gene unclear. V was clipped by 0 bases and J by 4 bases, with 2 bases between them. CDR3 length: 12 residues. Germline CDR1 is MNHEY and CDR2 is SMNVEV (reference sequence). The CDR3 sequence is CASSLSADTQYF. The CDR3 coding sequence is TGTGCCAGCAGTTTATCGGCAGATACGCAGTATTTT.

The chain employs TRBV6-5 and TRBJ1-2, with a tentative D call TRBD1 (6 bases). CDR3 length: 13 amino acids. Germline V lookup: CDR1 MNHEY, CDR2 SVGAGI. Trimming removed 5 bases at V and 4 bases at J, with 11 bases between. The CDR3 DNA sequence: TGTGCCAGCAGTGTGACAGGAGGCTATGGCTACACCTTC. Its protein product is CASSVTGGYGYTF.

The CDR3 sequence is CASSLFLRQTTYNEQFF. Here the CDR3 DNA reads TGTGCCAGCAGTTTATTCCTGCGACAGACCACCTACAATGAGCAGTTCTTC. The rearrangement joins TRBV28 to TRBJ2-1, with D perhaps matching TRBD1 (5 bases). Germline V CDR1 and CDR2: MDHEN, SYDVKM. The CDR3 is 17 residues long. Trimming stripped 1 base from V and 2 bases from J, with 15 bases between. The variable domain in full, with the rest retrieved from reference TRBV28 and TRBJ2-1, is DVKVTQSSRYLVKRTGEKVFLECVQDMDHENMFWYRQDPGLGLRLIYFSYDVKMKEKGDIPEGYSVSREKKERFSLILESASTNQTSMYLCASSLFLRQTTYNEQFFGPGTRLTVL.

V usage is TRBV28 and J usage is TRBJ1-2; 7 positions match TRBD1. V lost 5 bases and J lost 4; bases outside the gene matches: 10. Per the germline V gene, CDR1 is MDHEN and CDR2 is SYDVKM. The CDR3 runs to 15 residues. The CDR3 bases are TGTGCCAGCAGTCCCCCAGGACAGGTATCCTATGGCTACACCTTC. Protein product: CASSPPGQVSYGYTF.

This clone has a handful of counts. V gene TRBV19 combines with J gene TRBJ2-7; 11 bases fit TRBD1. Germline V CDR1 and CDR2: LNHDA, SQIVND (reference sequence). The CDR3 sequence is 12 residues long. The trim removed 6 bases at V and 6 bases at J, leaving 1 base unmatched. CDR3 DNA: TGTGCCAGTAGGGGGACAGGGGGCGAGCAGTACTTC. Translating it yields CASRGTGGEQYF.

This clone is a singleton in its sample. The CDR3 DNA reads TGCGCCAGCAGCTTGGTAACAGGGGACTTGCTAGAGACCCAGTACTTC. It yields the protein CASSLVTGDLLETQYF. This sequence joins TRBV5-1 and TRBJ2-5; a weak D match, TRBD1 (7 bases). This CDR3 has 16 residues. V shed 0 bases and J shed 4 bases, with 16 bases lying between them. The V gene's germline CDR1 is SGHRS and CDR2 YFSETQ.

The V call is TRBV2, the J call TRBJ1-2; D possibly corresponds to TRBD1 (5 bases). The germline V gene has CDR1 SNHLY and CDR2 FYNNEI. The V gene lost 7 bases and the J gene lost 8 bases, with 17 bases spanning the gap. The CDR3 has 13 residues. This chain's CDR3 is CASTRGSPQGYTF. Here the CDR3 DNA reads TGTGCCAGCACCCGGGGCTCCCCCCAGGGCTACACCTTC.

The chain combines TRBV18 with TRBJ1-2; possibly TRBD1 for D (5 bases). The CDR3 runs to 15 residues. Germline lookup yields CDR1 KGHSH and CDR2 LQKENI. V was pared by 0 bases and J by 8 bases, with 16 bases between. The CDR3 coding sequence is TGTGCCAGCTCACCACCGGGGGACGCCTTTCTAGGCTACACCTTC. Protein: CASSPPGDAFLGYTF.

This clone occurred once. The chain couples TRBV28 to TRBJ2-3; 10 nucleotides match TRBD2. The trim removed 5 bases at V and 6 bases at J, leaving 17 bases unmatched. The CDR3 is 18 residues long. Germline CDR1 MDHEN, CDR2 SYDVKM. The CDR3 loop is CASSKISGRRAEGDTQYF. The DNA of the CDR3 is TGTGCCAGCAGTAAAATTAGCGGGAGGCGGGCCGAGGGGGATACGCAGTATTTT.

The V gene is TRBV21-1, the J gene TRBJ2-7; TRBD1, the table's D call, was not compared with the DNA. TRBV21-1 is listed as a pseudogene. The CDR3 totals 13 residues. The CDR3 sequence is CASSRTGGNEQYF. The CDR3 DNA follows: TGTGCCAGCAGCAGGACAGGGGGAAACGAGCAGTACTTC.

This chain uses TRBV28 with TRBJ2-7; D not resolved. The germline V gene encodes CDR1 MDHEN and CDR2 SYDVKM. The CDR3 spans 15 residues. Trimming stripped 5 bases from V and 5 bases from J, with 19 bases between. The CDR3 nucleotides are TGTGCCAGCAGTGCCAGTCTTGGCAGGTTCGACGAGCAGTACTTC. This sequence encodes CASSASLGRFDEQYF. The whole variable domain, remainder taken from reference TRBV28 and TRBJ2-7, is DVKVTQSSRYLVKRTGEKVFLECVQDMDHENMFWYRQDPGLGLRLIYFSYDVKMKEKGDIPEGYSVSREKKERFSLILESASTNQTSMYLCASSASLGRFDEQYFGPGTRLTVT.

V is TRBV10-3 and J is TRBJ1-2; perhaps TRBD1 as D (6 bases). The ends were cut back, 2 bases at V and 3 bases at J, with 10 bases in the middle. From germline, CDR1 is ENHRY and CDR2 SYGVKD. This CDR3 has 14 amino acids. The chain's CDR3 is CAISETGPDYGYTF. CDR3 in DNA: TGTGCCATCAGTGAGACAGGGCCGGACTATGGCTACACCTTC.

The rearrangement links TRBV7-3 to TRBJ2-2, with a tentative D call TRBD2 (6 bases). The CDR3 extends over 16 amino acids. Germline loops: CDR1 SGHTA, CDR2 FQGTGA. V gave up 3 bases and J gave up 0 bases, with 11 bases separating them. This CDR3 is CASSFTSPTNTGELFF. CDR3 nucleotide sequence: TGTGCCAGCAGCTTCACTAGCCCTACGAACACCGGGGAGCTGTTTTTT.

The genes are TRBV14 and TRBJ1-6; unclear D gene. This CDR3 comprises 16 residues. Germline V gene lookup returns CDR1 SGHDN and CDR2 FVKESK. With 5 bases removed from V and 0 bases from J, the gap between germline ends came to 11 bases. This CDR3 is CASSYASSSYNSPLHF. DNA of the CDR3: TGTGCCAGCAGCTACGCCTCGAGCTCCTATAATTCACCCCTCCACTTT. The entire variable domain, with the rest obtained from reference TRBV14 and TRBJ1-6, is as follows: EAGVTQFPSHSVIEKGQTVTLRCDPISGHDNLYWYRRVMGKEIKFLLHFVKESKQDESGMPNNRFLAERTGGTYSTLKVQPAELEDSGVYFCASSYASSSYNSPLHFGNGTRLTVT.

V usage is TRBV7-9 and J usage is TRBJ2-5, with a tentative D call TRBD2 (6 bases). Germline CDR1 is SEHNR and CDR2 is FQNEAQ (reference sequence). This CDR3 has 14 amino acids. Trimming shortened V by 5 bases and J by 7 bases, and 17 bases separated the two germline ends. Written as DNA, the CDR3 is TGTGCCAGCAGCCCCAAGGTTGCGGGATTGACCCAGTACTTC. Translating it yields CASSPKVAGLTQYF.